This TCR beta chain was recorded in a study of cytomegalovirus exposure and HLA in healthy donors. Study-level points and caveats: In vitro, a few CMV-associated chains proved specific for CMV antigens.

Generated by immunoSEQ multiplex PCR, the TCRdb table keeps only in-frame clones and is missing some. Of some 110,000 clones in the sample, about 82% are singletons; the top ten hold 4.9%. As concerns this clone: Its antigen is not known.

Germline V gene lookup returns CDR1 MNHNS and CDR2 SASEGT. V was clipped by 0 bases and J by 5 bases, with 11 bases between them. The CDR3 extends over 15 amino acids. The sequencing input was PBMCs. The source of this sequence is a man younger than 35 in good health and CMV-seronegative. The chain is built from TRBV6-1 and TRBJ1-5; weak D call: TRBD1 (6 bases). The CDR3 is CASSEAGGPHQPQHF. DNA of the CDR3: TGTGCCAGCAGTGAAGCCGGGGGGCCTCATCAGCCCCAGCATTTT.